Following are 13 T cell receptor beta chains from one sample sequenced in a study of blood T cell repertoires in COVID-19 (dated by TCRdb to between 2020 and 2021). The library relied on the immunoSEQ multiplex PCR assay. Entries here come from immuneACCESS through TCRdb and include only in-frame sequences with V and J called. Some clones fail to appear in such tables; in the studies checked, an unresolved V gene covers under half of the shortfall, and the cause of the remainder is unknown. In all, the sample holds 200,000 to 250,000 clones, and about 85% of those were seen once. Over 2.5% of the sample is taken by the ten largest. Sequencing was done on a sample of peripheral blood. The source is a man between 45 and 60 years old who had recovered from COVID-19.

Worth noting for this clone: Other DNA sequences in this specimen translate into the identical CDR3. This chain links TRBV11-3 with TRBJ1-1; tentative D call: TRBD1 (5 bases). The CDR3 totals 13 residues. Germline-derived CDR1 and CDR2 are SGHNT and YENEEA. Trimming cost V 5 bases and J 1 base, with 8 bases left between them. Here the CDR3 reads CASSRDRNTEAFF. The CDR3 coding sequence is TGTGCCAGCAGCCGAGACAGGAACACTGAAGCTTTCTTT.

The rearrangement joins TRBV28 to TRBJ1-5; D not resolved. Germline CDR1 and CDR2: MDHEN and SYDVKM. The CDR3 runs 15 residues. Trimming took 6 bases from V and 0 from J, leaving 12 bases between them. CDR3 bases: TGTGCCAGCAGAGGAGGACGGTATAGCAATCAGCCCCAGCATTTT. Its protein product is CASRGGRYSNQPQHF.

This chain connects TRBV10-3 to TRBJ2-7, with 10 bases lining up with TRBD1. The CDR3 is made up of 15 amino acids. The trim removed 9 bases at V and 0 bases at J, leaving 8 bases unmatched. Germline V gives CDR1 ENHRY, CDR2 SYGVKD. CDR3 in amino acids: CAMGQGTISSYEQYF. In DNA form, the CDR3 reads TGTGCCATGGGACAGGGGACCATTAGCTCCTACGAGCAGTACTTC.

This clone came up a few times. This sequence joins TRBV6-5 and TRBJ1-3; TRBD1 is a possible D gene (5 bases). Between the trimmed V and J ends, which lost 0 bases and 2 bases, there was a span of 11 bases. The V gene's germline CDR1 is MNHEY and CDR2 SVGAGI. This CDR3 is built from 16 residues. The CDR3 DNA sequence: TGTGCCAGCAGTTACTCGATTCCGGACACTGGAAACACCATATATTTT. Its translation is CASSYSIPDTGNTIYF.

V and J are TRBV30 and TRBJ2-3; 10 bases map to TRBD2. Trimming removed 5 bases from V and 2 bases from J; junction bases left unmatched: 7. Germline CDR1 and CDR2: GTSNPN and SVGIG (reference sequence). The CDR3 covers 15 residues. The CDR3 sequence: CAWSGSGRATDTQYF. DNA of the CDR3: TGTGCCTGGTCAGGGAGCGGGAGGGCCACAGATACGCAGTATTTT.

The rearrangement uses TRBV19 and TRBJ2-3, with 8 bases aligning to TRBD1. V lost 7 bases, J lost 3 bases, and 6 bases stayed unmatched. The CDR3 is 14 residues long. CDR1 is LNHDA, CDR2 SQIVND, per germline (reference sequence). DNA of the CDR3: TGTGCCAGTAAGTCAGGGGGCGCGACAGATACGCAGTATTTT. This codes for CASKSGGATDTQYF.

Here the CDR3 DNA reads TGTGCCAGCAGCGACAGGGGGCTTGGTACCGGGGAGCTGTTTTTT. Translation: CASSDRGLGTGELFF. This chain uses TRBV6-2 or TRBV6-3 with TRBJ2-2, with 10 bases aligning to TRBD1. J was trimmed by 5 bases and V by 6 bases; bases with no gene match: 6. The CDR3 has 15 amino acids. From germline, CDR1 is MNHEY and CDR2 SVGEGT.

In nucleotides, the CDR3 is TGTGCCAGTAGTATAGGAAAAAGAGGGTGGCGGGCTGACGAGCAGTACTTC. The encoded protein is CASSIGKRGWRADEQYF. The rearrangement uses TRBV19 and TRBJ2-7; D perhaps matches TRBD2 (5 bases). Germline assignment: CDR1 LNHDA and CDR2 SQIVND (reference sequence). V was cut by 1 base and J by 5 bases, with 21 bases left in between. The CDR3 extends over 17 amino acids.

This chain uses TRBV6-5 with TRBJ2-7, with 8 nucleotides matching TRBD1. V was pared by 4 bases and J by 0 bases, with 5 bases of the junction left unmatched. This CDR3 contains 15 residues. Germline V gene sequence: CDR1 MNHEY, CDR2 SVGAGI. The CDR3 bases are TGTGCCAGCAGTTGGGACAGGTCGAGCTCCTACGAGCAGTACTTC. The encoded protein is CASSWDRSSSYEQYF.

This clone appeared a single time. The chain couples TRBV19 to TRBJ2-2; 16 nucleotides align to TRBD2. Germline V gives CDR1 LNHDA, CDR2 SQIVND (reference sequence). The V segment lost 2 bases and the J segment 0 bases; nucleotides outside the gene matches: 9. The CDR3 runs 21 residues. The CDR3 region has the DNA TGTGCCAGTAGTATACGAGCCGGGACTAGCGGGAGGGCCTCGAACACCGGGGAGCTGTTTTTT. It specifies CASSIRAGTSGRASNTGELFF.

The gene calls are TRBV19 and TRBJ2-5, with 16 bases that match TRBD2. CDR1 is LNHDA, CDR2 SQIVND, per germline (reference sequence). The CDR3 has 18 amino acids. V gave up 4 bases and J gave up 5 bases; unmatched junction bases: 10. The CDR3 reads CASSTPGTSGRGGETQYF. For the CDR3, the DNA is TGTGCCAGTAGTACCCCCGGGACTAGCGGGAGGGGTGGGGAGACCCAGTACTTC.

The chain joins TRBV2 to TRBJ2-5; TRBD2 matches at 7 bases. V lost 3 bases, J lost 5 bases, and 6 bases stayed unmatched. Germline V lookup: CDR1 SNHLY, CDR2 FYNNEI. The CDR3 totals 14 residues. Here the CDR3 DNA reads TGTGCCAGCAGTGAGGGGGACTACATCGAGACCCAGTACTTC. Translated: CASSEGDYIETQYF.

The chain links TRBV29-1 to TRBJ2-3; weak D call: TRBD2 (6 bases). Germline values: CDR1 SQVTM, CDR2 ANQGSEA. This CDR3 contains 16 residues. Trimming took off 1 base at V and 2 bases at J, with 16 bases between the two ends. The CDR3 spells CSVEGLAGSLTDTQYF. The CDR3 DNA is TGCAGCGTTGAAGGCCTTGCGGGGTCTCTCACAGATACGCAGTATTTT.